This T cell receptor (beta chain) was recorded in a study of T-cell memory formation after mild COVID-19. Points from the study as a whole: CD4+ contracting clones were mainly CM and EM; CD8+ ones, EMRA. Clones contracting day 15 to 85 were balanced CD4/CD8; later expanders leaned CD4+.

One entry per CDR3 protein results from TCRdb running MiXCR on the 5' RACE reads. The sample consists of under 90,000 distinct CDR3 sequences, 14% of them appearing once. This clonotype occurred a few times. As yet, its antigen is unknown. CDR1 and CDR2 from the germline V gene are SQVTM and ANQGSEA. The CDR3 spans 12 residues. V was trimmed by 4 bases and J by 5 bases, leaving 9 bases between them. The chain employs TRBV29-1 and TRBJ2-1; D not resolved. Sample: PBMCs or a T cell subset sorted from them (not recorded which). This receptor was identified in an adult woman who had mild COVID-19 (a few samples of this study predate the infection). Cell type and time point are not known. CDR3 sequence (DNA): TGCAGCGTTGTTTTTGCTGACAATGAGCAGTTCTTC. Its protein product is CSVVFADNEQFF.